These T cell receptor beta chains were read from a single sample in a study of CD4 T cells in relation to SARS-CoV-2 and coronaviruses. Sequenced by immunoSEQ multiplex PCR; TCRdb stores in-frame clones only, minus some. The sample lists 15,000 to 18,000 clones; roughly 80% were seen once. Their specific antigens are unknown. The specimen sequenced was CD4+ T cells from PBMCs, cultured in vitro. These receptors all stem from a human donor in good health. CDR3s include the opening cysteine and the closing phenylalanine or tryptophan. Fields, in order: V gene, CDR3 protein.

TRBV28,CASSFSGTAGNTIYF
TRBV7-9,CASSLGGAHEQYF
TRBV6-1,CASSESTGRYEQYF
TRBV27,CASSLNPGMYEQYF
TRBV7-2,CASSLVQGGQPQHF
TRBV7-2,CASSWSGTSLSNEQFF
TRBV7-8,CASSFRAEYKTQYF
TRBV19,CASSPGGEETQYF
TRBV7-3,CASSLSSDEQFF
TRBV4-1,CASSQGARVNTEAFF
TRBV18,CASSGGTQETQYF
TRBV11-2,CASSSEFSGRAGEQFF
TRBV19,CASSIVVGGNEQFF
TRBV10-3,CAISGDGNYGYTF
TRBV19,CASSVTSGSSYEQYF
TRBV30,CAWSVLGPSEKLFF
TRBV5-1,CASSLAGTGNTEAFF
TRBV5-1,CASSLDPVPGDDYGYTF
TRBV19,CASSIRLGGGKDEKLFF
TRBV6-5,CASSRTGHQPQHF
TRBV2,CASSPLPRGGLYGYTF
TRBV19,CASSIDPPTGPNTGELFF
TRBV4-1,CASSEDDRFQPQHF
TRBV9,CASSVLASASTGELFF
TRBV11-3,CASSLGGAVPPYNEQFF
TRBV7-9,CASSSRDGEETQYF
TRBV11-2,CASSLDRGRTYNEQFF
TRBV2,CASRKEGVTGTEAFF
TRBV4-1,CASSPLGKNTEAFF
TRBV10-1,CATFSQGDGYTF
TRBV5-8,CASSAQGGYEQYF
TRBV6-4,CASSDVGIAGHNEQFF
TRBV7-3,CASSSLPGLAGVNEQFF
TRBV5-4,CASSWADRGNSPLHF
TRBV5-1,CASSLGQRSPLHF
TRBV6-4,CASSALAQPGNEQFF
TRBV19,CASTTGQGYYEQFF
TRBV7-9,CASSHLLWAKNIQYF
TRBV2,CASSEWSSYNSPLHF
TRBV12-3/TRBV12-4,CASSQGIEQYF
TRBV24-1,CATSDFGQPQHF
TRBV4-1,CASSPSESSGANVLTF
TRBV6-5,CASSYGGAGGLYEQYF
TRBV27,CASRLSHGPGEETQYF
TRBV2,CASSEGPRGRGSYNSPLHF
TRBV24-1,CATSDFGLAAGDEQFF
TRBV6-5,CASSWVKGSYNEQFF
TRBV5-1,CASSLVRGNNSPLHF
TRBV5-5,CASSLGLDRSSYEQYF
TRBV6-1,CASSEVSLAGVLGFGELFF
TRBV24-1,CATSESTDTQYF
TRBV27,CASSPSPGTGLGGYTF
TRBV5-8,CASSLDGRTDTQYF
TRBV24-1,CATSEGRETQYF
TRBV14,CASSQTRLAVVTGNSYEQYF
TRBV7-9,CASSLGGRAWETQYF
TRBV6-5,CASSSETGTGTYEQYF
TRBV2,CASSGQALEAFF
TRBV15,CATSRDIIRGGPSYEQYF
TRBV28,CAGGHLNYGYTF